This T cell receptor beta chain was sequenced in a study of shared clonotypes between healthy human individuals. A roughly 200 ng quantity of DNA, tens of thousands of T cell genomes, went into the sorted-subset replicate PCRs. Profiling relied on immunoSEQ multiplex PCR, and the TCRdb table lists in-frame clones only, not all of them. The table lists 2 million to 2.5 million clones, roughly 90% of them singletons. The CDR3 is 14 amino acids. Trimming shortened V by 1 base and J by 0 bases, and 5 bases separated the two germline ends. The germline gives CDR1 SGHRS, CDR2 YFSETQ. Worth noting for this clone: This same CDR3 is encoded by further DNA sequences in the sample.

The sequencing sample was made of naive CD4+ T cells from PBMCs. Subset given: CD45RA+ positively selected. The chain joins TRBV5-1 to TRBJ2-1; D is uncertain. The receptor comes from a man younger than 35 in good health. Some clones in this sample may be carry-over from other donors' samples. CDR3 DNA: TGCGCCAGCAGCTTGCCGAGCTCCTACAATGAGCAGTTCTTC. As protein: CASSLPSSYNEQFF.